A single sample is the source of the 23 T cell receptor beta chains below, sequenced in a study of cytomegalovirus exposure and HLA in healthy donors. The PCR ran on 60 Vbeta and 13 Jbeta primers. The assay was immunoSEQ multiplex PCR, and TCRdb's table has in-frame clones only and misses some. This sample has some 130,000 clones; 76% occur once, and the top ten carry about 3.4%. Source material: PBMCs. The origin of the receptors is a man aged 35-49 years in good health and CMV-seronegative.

CDR3 nucleotides: TGCGCCAGCAGCCAAGGGAGCCAGGGCCACTCTGGAAACACCATATATTTT. It translates to CASSQGSQGHSGNTIYF. The chain links TRBV4-3 to TRBJ1-3, with a tentative D call TRBD1 (5 bases). CDR1 is LGHNA and CDR2 is YSLEER in the germline V gene. V shed 1 base and J shed 0 bases, with 13 bases lying between them. This CDR3 comprises 17 residues.

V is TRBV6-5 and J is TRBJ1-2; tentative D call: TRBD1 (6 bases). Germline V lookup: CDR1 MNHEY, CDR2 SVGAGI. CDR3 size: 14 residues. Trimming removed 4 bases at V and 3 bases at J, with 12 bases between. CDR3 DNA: TGTGCCAGCAGTTCCGGTCGACAGGACTATGGCTACACCTTC. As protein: CASSSGRQDYGYTF.

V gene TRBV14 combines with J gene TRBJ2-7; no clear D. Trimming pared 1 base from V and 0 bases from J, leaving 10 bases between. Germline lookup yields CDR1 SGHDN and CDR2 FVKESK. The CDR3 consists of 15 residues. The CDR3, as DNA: TGTGCCAGCAGCCAAGTACGCAGGAACTCCTACGAGCAGTACTTC. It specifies CASSQVRRNSYEQYF.

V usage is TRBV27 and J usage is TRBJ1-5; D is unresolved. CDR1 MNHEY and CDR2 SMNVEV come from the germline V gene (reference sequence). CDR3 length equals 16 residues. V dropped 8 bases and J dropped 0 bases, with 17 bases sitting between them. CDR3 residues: CASRPAPGYSNQPQHF. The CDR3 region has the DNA TGTGCCAGCCGCCCGGCCCCCGGGTATAGCAATCAGCCCCAGCATTTT.

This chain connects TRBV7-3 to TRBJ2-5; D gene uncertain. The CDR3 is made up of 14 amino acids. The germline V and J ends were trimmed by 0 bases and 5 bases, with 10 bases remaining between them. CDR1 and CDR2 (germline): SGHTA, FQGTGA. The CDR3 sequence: CASSLTGRGETQYF. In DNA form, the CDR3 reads TGTGCCAGCAGCTTAACTGGGCGTGGGGAGACCCAGTACTTC. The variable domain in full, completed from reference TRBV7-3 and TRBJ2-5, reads GAGVSQTPSNKVTEKGKYVELRCDPISGHTALYWYRQSLGQGPEFLIYFQGTGAADDSGLPNDRFFAVRPEGSVSTLKIQRTERGDSAVYLCASSLTGRGETQYFGPGTRLLVL.

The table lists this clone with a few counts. CDR3 sequence reads: CASSGLAGKYF. The CDR3 DNA is TGTGCCAGCAGCGGACTAGCGGGGAAGTACTTC. The chain is built from TRBV9 and TRBJ2-5, with TRBD2 matching 11 bases. This CDR3 is 11 amino acids long. V lost 3 bases to trimming and J lost 12 bases; unmatched junction nucleotides: 1. Germline loops: CDR1 SGDLS, CDR2 YYNGEE.

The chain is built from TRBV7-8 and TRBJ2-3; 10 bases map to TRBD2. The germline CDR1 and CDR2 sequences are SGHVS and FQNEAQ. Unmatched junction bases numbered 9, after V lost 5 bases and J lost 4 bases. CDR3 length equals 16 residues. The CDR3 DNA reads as TGTGCCAGCAGCCGACCGGGACTAGCGTCAGCAGATACGCAGTATTTT. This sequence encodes CASSRPGLASADTQYF.

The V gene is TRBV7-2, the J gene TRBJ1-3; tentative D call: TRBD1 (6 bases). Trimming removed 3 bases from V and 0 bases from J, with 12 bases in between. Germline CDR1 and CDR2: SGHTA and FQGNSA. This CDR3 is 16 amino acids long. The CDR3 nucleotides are TGTGCCAGCAGCTTTAGTACAGGGAGCTCTGGAAACACCATATATTTT. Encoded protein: CASSFSTGSSGNTIYF.

CDR3 in DNA: TGTGCCAGTATGCGGGAGGAAGACAATGAGCAGTTCTTC. This encodes CASMREEDNEQFF. The chain combines TRBV19 with TRBJ2-1; TRBD2 aligns across 8 bases. The CDR3 loop spans 13 amino acids. Germline V gene lookup returns CDR1 LNHDA and CDR2 SQIVND (reference sequence). Trimming took 7 bases from V and 5 from J; bases not matched to a gene: 4.

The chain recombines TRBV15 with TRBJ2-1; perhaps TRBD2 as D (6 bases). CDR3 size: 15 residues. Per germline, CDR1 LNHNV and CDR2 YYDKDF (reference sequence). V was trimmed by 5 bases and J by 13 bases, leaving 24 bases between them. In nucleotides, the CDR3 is TGTGCCACCAGCCCGTCTATTGGGGACTTCGTTATACAGTTCTTC. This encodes CATSPSIGDFVIQFF.

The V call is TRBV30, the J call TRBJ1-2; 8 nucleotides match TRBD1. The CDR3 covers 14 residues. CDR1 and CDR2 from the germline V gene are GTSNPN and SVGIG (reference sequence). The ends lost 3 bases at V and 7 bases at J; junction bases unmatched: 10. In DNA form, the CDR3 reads TGTGCCTGGAGGAATCAGGGGGCAGTTAGTGGCTACACCTTC. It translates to CAWRNQGAVSGYTF. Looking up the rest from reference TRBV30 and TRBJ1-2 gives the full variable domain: SQTIHQWPATLVQPVGSPLSLECTVEGTSNPNLYWYRQAAGRGLQLLFYSVGIGQISSEVPQNLSASRPQDRQFILSSKKLLLSDSGFYLCAWRNQGAVSGYTFGSGTRLTVV.

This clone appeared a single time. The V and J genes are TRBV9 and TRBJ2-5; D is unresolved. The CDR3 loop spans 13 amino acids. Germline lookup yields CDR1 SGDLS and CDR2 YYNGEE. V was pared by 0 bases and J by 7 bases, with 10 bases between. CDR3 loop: CASSVDYSSTQYF. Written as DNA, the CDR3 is TGTGCCAGCAGCGTAGACTATTCCTCGACCCAGTACTTC. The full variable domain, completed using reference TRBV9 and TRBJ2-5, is DSGVTQTPKHLITATGQRVTLRCSPRSGDLSVYWYQQSLDQGLQFLIQYYNGEERAKGNILERFSAQQFPDLHSELNLSSLELGDSALYFCASSVDYSSTQYFGPGTRLLVL.

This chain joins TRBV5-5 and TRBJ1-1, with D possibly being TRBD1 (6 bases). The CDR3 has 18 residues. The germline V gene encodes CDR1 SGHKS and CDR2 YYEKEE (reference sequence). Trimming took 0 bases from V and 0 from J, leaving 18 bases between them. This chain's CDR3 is CASSLATQGSIMNTEAFF. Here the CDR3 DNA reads TGTGCCAGCAGCTTGGCCACACAGGGCTCGATAATGAACACTGAAGCTTTCTTT.

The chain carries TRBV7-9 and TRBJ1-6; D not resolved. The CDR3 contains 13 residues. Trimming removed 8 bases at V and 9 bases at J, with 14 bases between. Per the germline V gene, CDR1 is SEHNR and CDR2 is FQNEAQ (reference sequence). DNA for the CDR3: TGTGCCAGCGGCGAGGTGCGGCGTTCACCCCTCCACTTT. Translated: CASGEVRRSPLHF.

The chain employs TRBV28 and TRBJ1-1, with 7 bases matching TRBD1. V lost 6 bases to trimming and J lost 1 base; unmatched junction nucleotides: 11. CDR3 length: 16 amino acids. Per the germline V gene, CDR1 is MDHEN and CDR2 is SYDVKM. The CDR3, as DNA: TGTGCCAGCAGGATGGGGACAGCCAGCCAGAACACTGAAGCTTTCTTT. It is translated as CASRMGTASQNTEAFF. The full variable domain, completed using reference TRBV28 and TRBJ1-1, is DVKVTQSSRYLVKRTGEKVFLECVQDMDHENMFWYRQDPGLGLRLIYFSYDVKMKEKGDIPEGYSVSREKKERFSLILESASTNQTSMYLCASRMGTASQNTEAFFGQGTRLTVV.

CDR3 in amino acids: CAWSGSGGHQYF. The CDR3 DNA follows: TGTGCCTGGAGTGGGTCCGGGGGGCACCAGTACTTC. V and J are TRBV30 and TRBJ2-4; D is possibly TRBD2 (7 bases). Germline V gives CDR1 GTSNPN, CDR2 SVGIG (reference sequence). V lost 1 base and J lost 13, with 14 bases in between. The CDR3 contains 12 residues. The complete variable domain, with remaining parts taken from reference TRBV30 and TRBJ2-4, reads SQTIHQWPATLVQPVGSPLSLECTVEGTSNPNLYWYRQAAGRGLQLLFYSVGIGQISSEVPQNLSASRPQDRQFILSSKKLLLSDSGFYLCAWSGSGGHQYFGAGTRLSVL.

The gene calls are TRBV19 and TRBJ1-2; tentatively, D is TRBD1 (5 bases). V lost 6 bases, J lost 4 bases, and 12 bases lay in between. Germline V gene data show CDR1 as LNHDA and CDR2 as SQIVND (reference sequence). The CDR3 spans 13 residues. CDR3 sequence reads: CASRMTDSYGYTF. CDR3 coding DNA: TGTGCCAGTAGAATGACAGATTCCTATGGCTACACCTTC.

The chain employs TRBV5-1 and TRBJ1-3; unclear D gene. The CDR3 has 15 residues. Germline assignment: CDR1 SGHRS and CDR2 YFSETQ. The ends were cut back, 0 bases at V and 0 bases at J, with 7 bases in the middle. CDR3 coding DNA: TGCGCCAGCAGCTTGGGAACGAGCTCTGGAAACACCATATATTTT. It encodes CASSLGTSSGNTIYF.

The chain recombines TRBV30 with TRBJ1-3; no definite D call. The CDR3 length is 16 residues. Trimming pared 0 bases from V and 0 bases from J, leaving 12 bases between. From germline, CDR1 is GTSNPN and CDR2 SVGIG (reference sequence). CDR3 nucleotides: TGTGCCTGGAGTGTACTTGGTAGCAACTCTGGAAACACCATATATTTT. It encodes CAWSVLGSNSGNTIYF.

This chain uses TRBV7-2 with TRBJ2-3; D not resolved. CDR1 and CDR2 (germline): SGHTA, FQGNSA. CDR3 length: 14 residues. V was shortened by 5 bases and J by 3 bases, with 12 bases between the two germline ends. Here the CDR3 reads CASSRPRATDTQYF. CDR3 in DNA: TGTGCCAGCAGCCGTCCGCGAGCAACAGATACGCAGTATTTT.

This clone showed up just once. DNA for the CDR3: TGTGCCAGCAGCTTACTGGGGGCTCGAGAGCAGTTCTTC. Protein sequence: CASSLLGAREQFF. The V gene is TRBV11-2, the J gene TRBJ2-1, with a tentative D call TRBD1 (6 bases). Trimming removed 2 bases at V and 10 bases at J, with 12 bases between. The germline V gene encodes CDR1 SGHAT and CDR2 FQNNGV. The CDR3 is 13 amino acids. Supplemented by reference TRBV11-2 and TRBJ2-1, the full variable domain reads EAGVAQSPRYKIIEKRQSVAFWCNPISGHATLYWYQQILGQGPKLLIQFQNNGVVDDSQLPKDRFSAERLKGVDSTLKIQPAKLEDSAVYLCASSLLGAREQFFGPGTRLTVL.

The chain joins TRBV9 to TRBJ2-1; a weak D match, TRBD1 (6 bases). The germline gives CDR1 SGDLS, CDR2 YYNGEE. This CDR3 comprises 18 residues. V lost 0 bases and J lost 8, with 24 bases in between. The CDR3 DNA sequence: TGTGCCAGCAGCGTAGGTCAGGGGAGATGGACTGGACTCGATGAGCAGTTCTTC. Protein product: CASSVGQGRWTGLDEQFF.

The CDR3 DNA reads as TGTGCCAGCAGCCCCTCTGGGGAGGGCTACGAGCAGTACTTC. Its protein is CASSPSGEGYEQYF. The chain has TRBV7-6 and TRBJ2-7, with 7 bases matching TRBD2. V was clipped by 5 bases and J by 3 bases; unmatched bases: 7. CDR3 length equals 14 residues. Per the germline V gene, CDR1 is SGHVS and CDR2 is FNYEAQ. The full variable domain, rest sourced from reference TRBV7-6 and TRBJ2-7, is GAGVSQSPRYKVTKRGQDVALRCDPISGHVSLYWYRQALGQGPEFLTYFNYEAQQDKSGLPNDRFSAERPEGSISTLTIQRTEQRDSAMYRCASSPSGEGYEQYFGPGTRLTVT.